The 7 T cell receptor beta chains below come from one sample, sequenced in a study of T-cell reconstitution after alpha-beta-depleted transplantation in children. This sample's TCRbeta library carried unique molecular identifier barcodes. One entry per CDR3 protein results from TCRdb running MiXCR on the PCR reads. The table shows hundreds of thousands of distinct CDR3 sequences, with roughly 10% occurring only once. The material sequenced was PBMCs, taken before TCRalphabeta/CD19-depleted stem cell transplant. Receptors originate from a child aged 2 to 10 with inherited bone marrow failure, due to receive a stem cell transplant.

As for this clonotype: This clone may be a read error of a much larger clone one base away. This chain uses TRBV5-5 with TRBJ2-1; TRBD2 might be the D (6 bases). Germline lookup yields CDR1 SGHKS and CDR2 YYEKEE (reference sequence). V lost 3 bases, J lost 3 bases, and 22 bases lay in between. The CDR3 consists of 18 residues. The CDR3 here is CASSSHVGGQSCYNEQFF. The CDR3 nucleotides read TGTGCCAGCAGCTCCCATGTGGGAGGCCAAAGCTGCTACAATGAGCAGTTCTTC.

This clonotype was found many times. V and J are TRBV27 and TRBJ2-1; 9 nucleotides align to TRBD2. Losses at the gene ends were 5 bases for V and 9 bases for J; bases not matched to a gene: 14. The CDR3 extends over 16 amino acids. Germline CDR1 and CDR2: MNHEY and SMNVEV (reference sequence). The CDR3 DNA follows: TGTGCCAGCAGTCCCGGGGTTAGCGGGAGCATGGGTGAGCAGTTCTTC. Translating gives CASSPGVSGSMGEQFF.

This clonotype was found many times. The CDR3 loop reads CASSPGTGNYGYTF. CDR3 DNA: TGCGCCAGCAGCCCCGGGACAGGGAACTATGGCTACACCTTC. The chain couples TRBV5-1 to TRBJ1-2; 9 bases fit TRBD1. After removal of 4 bases from V and 2 bases from J, the junction contained 3 bases not matched to a gene. Germline CDR1 and CDR2: SGHRS and YFSETQ. The CDR3 sequence is 14 residues long.

This clonotype was counted ten times or more. The rearrangement joins TRBV4-3 to TRBJ2-4; D might be TRBD1 (5 bases). The CDR3 covers 18 residues. Germline V gene sequence: CDR1 LGHNA, CDR2 YSLEER. V lost 0 bases and J lost 0, with 15 bases in between. The chain's CDR3 is CASSQDVRQFLAKNIQYF. The CDR3 DNA reads TGCGCCAGCAGCCAAGATGTGCGACAGTTTCTAGCCAAAAACATTCAGTACTTC.

This clonotype has a handful of counts. The chain carries TRBV20-1 and TRBJ1-2; D unresolved. CDR3 length equals 12 residues. V gave up 4 bases and J gave up 10 bases, with 16 bases separating them. The germline gives CDR1 DFQATT, CDR2 SNEGSKA (reference sequence). CDR3 loop: CSATLDASIYTF. The CDR3 DNA reads TGCAGTGCTACCTTGGACGCGAGTATCTACACCTTC.

The chain has TRBV20-1 and TRBJ1-6; D remains ambiguous. Looked up from germline, CDR1 is DFQATT and CDR2 is SNEGSKA (reference sequence). CDR3 size: 13 residues. Between the trimmed V and J ends, which lost 5 bases and 4 bases, there was a span of 9 bases. CDR3: CSALDGYNSPLHF. CDR3 coding DNA: TGCAGTGCTCTTGACGGATATAATTCACCCCTCCACTTT.

This clonotype came up many times. V and J are TRBV5-4 and TRBJ2-1; D perhaps matches TRBD2 (6 bases). V was cut by 0 bases and J by 7 bases, with 11 bases left in between. Germline CDR1 and CDR2: SGHNT and YYREEE (reference sequence). This CDR3 comprises 14 residues. CDR3 residues: CASSLVGLPNEQFF. DNA for the CDR3: TGTGCCAGCAGCTTGGTCGGACTACCGAATGAGCAGTTCTTC.